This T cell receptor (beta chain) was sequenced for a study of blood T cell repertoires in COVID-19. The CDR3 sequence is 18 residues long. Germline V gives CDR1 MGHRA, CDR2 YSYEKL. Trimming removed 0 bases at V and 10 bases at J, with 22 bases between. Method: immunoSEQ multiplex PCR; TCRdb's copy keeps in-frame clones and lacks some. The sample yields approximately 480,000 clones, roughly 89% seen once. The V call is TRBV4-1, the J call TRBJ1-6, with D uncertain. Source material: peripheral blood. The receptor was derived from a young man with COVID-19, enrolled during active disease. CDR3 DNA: TGCGCCAGCAGCCAAGACGGCAGCCTAAACTCCCTAGGATCACCCCTCCACTTT. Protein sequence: CASSQDGSLNSLGSPLHF.